Each of the 24 T cell receptor beta chains below was sequenced from the same sample in a study of T cells after yellow fever vaccination. A single record per CDR3 protein comes from TCRdb applying MiXCR to the 5' RACE reads. The data show 300,000 or so distinct CDR3 sequences, 10% to 15% seen once. This specimen consisted of CD4+ T cells sorted from PBMCs, obtained 45 days after the yellow fever booster vaccination. The receptors were gathered from a man between 25 and 39 years old who received the YFV17D yellow fever vaccine.

At least ten counts were recorded for this clonotype. The genes are TRBV20-1 and TRBJ2-7; 7 bases align to TRBD2. Germline V gene lookup returns CDR1 DFQATT and CDR2 SNEGSKA (reference sequence). The CDR3 contains 14 residues. Trimming took 1 base from V and 6 from J; bases not matched to a gene: 9. DNA for the CDR3: TGCAGTGCTAGAGGGGGGGGGAAACTAGGCGAGCAGTACTTC. As protein: CSARGGGKLGEQYF.

In this sample, this clonotype turned up a few times. A read error may produce the germline difference seen at one junction end. V is TRBV6-5 and J is TRBJ2-7, with 9 bases matching TRBD1. The CDR3 runs 11 residues. Germline V gene sequence: CDR1 MNHEY, CDR2 SVGAGI. The CDR3 loop reads CASSYGDRAHF. In DNA, the CDR3 is TGTGCCAGCAGTTACGGGGACAGGGCCCACTTC.

This clonotype was counted a few times. The J gene is TRBJ2-6, the V gene TRBV11-2, with TRBD1 matching 7 bases. Trimming at V came to 5 bases and at J to 0 bases, leaving 16 bases not matched to a gene. The germline CDR1 and CDR2 sequences are SGHAT and FQNNGV. The CDR3 has 20 residues. The CDR3 sequence is CASSLRTGHSSVSGANVLTF. CDR3 nucleotides: TGTGCCAGCAGCCTACGGACAGGACACAGTAGCGTCTCTGGGGCCAACGTCCTGACTTTC.

This clonotype showed up just a few times. This sequence joins TRBV4-3 and TRBJ2-1; 12 bases line up with TRBD2. This CDR3 is built from 17 residues. Germline values: CDR1 LGHNA, CDR2 YSLEER. V trimming: 0 bases; J trimming: 6 bases; junction bases outside the gene matches: 6. The CDR3 spells CASSQDRTSGNFNEQFF. CDR3 nucleotide sequence: TGCGCCAGCAGCCAAGATAGGACTAGCGGGAATTTCAATGAGCAGTTCTTC.

About this clonotype itself: Being one base from a much bigger clone, this may be a read error. The J gene is TRBJ2-4, the V gene TRBV29-1, with D unclear. Germline V CDR1 and CDR2: SQVTM, ANQGSEA. Trimming stripped 7 bases from V and 9 bases from J, with 19 bases between. The CDR3 totals 13 residues. CDR3: CSARTVGPPIQYF. DNA for the CDR3: TGCAGCGCCCGAACCGTGGGTCCGCCCATTCAGTACTTC.

The chain carries TRBV10-3 and TRBJ2-5; 7 positions match TRBD2. Looked up from germline, CDR1 is ENHRY and CDR2 is SYGVKD. The CDR3 has 13 amino acids. The V and J ends lost 10 bases and 4 bases, in that order; junction bases with no gene match: 9. The CDR3 DNA is TGTGCCACACTGGGAGGGATTGCAGAGACCCAGTACTTC. It translates to CATLGGIAETQYF.

The chain is built from TRBV7-8 and TRBJ2-2, with TRBD2 as a possible D gene (6 bases). This CDR3 is 18 amino acids long. CDR1 SGHVS and CDR2 FQNEAQ come from the germline V gene. V lost 2 bases to trimming and J lost 0 bases, with 16 bases between them. The CDR3 nucleotides are TGTGCCAGCAGCTTACTTGACTGGGACTTCGCGAACACCGGGGAGCTGTTTTTT. This sequence encodes CASSLLDWDFANTGELFF. The variable domain in full, with the rest retrieved from reference TRBV7-8 and TRBJ2-2, is GAGVSQSPRYKVAKRGQDVALRCDPISGHVSLFWYQQALGQGPEFLTYFQNEAQLDKSGLPSDRFFAERPEGSVSTLKIQRTQQEDSAVYLCASSLLDWDFANTGELFFGEGSRLTVL.

V and J are TRBV5-1 and TRBJ2-7, with 8 bases aligning to TRBD1. V dropped 6 bases and J dropped 4; count of bases not matched to a gene: 9. CDR1 is SGHRS, CDR2 YFSETQ, per germline. The CDR3 length is 14 residues. CDR3 region: CASTLGQEEYEQYF. In DNA, the CDR3 is TGCGCCAGCACTCTGGGACAGGAGGAGTACGAGCAGTACTTC.

This clonotype was observed a handful of times. This chain links TRBV15 with TRBJ1-1; D is ambiguous. The CDR3 consists of 15 residues. Trimming left V 1 base short and J 0 bases short, with 9 bases between. CDR1 LNHNV and CDR2 YYDKDF come from the germline V gene (reference sequence). CDR3 region: CATSRGLDLNTEAFF. DNA for the CDR3: TGTGCCACCAGCAGAGGGTTAGACTTGAACACTGAAGCTTTCTTT.

This clonotype was found a few times. V usage is TRBV5-1 and J usage is TRBJ2-5, with D uncertain. From germline, CDR1 is SGHRS and CDR2 YFSETQ. This CDR3 spans 14 amino acids. V shed 0 bases and J shed 2 bases, with 8 bases lying between them. CDR3 coding DNA: TGCGCCAGCAGCTTGGGAAACAGTCAAGAGACCCAGTACTTC. Translation: CASSLGNSQETQYF.

A few counts support this clonotype. The chain's CDR3 is CASSRLTWGPNEQFF. The CDR3 DNA reads as TGCGCCAGCAGCCGACTGACTTGGGGTCCCAATGAGCAGTTCTTC. V usage is TRBV4-3 and J usage is TRBJ2-1; no definite D call. V lost 4 bases and J 6 bases, leaving 16 bases between the germline ends. The germline gives CDR1 LGHNA, CDR2 YSLEER. CDR3 length equals 15 residues.

This clonotype was seen ten or more times. This chain links TRBV7-2 with TRBJ2-1; 9 bases align to TRBD1. With 2 bases clipped from V and 4 bases from J, the junction kept 6 bases outside the gene matches. The CDR3 runs 16 residues. CDR1 is SGHTA and CDR2 is FQGNSA in the germline V gene. The CDR3 here is CASSLRTGAMYNEQFF. For the CDR3, the DNA is TGTGCCAGCAGCTTAAGGACAGGGGCCATGTACAATGAGCAGTTCTTC.

At least ten counts were recorded for this clonotype. This chain uses TRBV29-1 with TRBJ2-3; 7 nucleotides line up with TRBD1. The CDR3 loop spans 13 amino acids. Looked up from germline, CDR1 is SQVTM and CDR2 is ANQGSEA. J lost 5 bases, V lost 7 bases, and 9 bases had no gene match. CDR3 coding DNA: TGCAGCGCCTCGAGGGGGCCAGGAGATACGCAGTATTTT. This translates into CSASRGPGDTQYF.

The V call is TRBV4-3, the J call TRBJ1-4; D is unresolved. V lost 1 base, J lost 8 bases, and 14 bases lay in between. The CDR3 sequence is 15 residues long. From germline, CDR1 is LGHNA and CDR2 YSLEER. In DNA form, the CDR3 reads TGCGCCAGCAGCCAAGCGGGATATCAGTCCGAAAAACTGTTTTTT. Translating gives CASSQAGYQSEKLFF.

The rearrangement uses TRBV14 and TRBJ2-2; the D gene could be TRBD1 or TRBD2 (5 bases each). Trimming cost V 4 bases and J 8 bases, with 17 bases left between them. Germline V gene lookup returns CDR1 SGHDN and CDR2 FVKESK. This CDR3 contains 15 residues. CDR3 loop: CASSPLGVPAGELFF. In DNA form, the CDR3 reads TGTGCCAGCAGCCCTTTGGGGGTCCCCGCGGGGGAGCTGTTTTTT.

Only a few counts were recorded for this clonotype. V usage is TRBV5-1 and J usage is TRBJ2-7; D gene uncertain. The CDR3 extends over 13 amino acids. V was pared by 0 bases and J by 4 bases, with 8 bases between. Germline loops: CDR1 SGHRS, CDR2 YFSETQ. The CDR3 bases are TGCGCCAGCAGCTTGGATGGTGGGTACGAGCAGTACTTC. It is translated as CASSLDGGYEQYF.

This clonotype has only a few counts. The rearrangement links TRBV20-1 to TRBJ2-2, with D possibly TRBD1 on 6 matching bases. Germline CDR1 reads DFQATT; CDR2 reads SNEGSKA (reference sequence). The CDR3 is 14 amino acids. V was shortened by 6 bases and J by 5 bases, with 16 bases between the two germline ends. The CDR3 region is CSASRVRGTGELFF. The CDR3 region has the DNA TGCAGTGCAAGCAGGGTCAGGGGAACCGGGGAGCTGTTTTTT.

This clonotype was picked up a small number of times. The chain couples TRBV7-2 to TRBJ2-5; D gene unclear. Per germline, CDR1 SGHTA and CDR2 FQGNSA. The CDR3 extends over 14 amino acids. Trimming took off 4 bases at V and 2 bases at J, with 11 bases between the two ends. CDR3: CASSSYGPQETQYF. For the CDR3, the DNA is TGTGCCAGCAGCTCGTATGGACCTCAAGAGACCCAGTACTTC.

The chain recombines TRBV28 with TRBJ2-5; weak D call: TRBD1 (6 bases). CDR1 is MDHEN and CDR2 is SYDVKM in the germline V gene. Trimming pared 3 bases from V and 5 bases from J, leaving 13 bases between. The length of the CDR3 is 14 residues. CDR3 region: CASSFPGGGETQYF. The CDR3 DNA follows: TGTGCCAGCAGTTTCCCTGGGGGCGGGGAGACCCAGTACTTC.

This clonotype has only a few counts. The CDR3 is CASSLADSNNEQFF. The CDR3 coding sequence is TGCGCCAGCAGCTTGGCGGACAGCAACAATGAGCAGTTCTTC. The V call is TRBV5-1, the J call TRBJ2-1; TRBD1 is a possible D gene (6 bases). Trimming stripped 0 bases from V and 5 bases from J, with 9 bases between. The CDR3 covers 14 residues. CDR1 and CDR2 (germline): SGHRS, YFSETQ.

The genes are TRBV18 and TRBJ2-7; no clear D. Germline V gene sequence: CDR1 KGHSH, CDR2 LQKENI. The CDR3 consists of 13 residues. V lost 8 bases, J lost 2 bases, and 13 bases lay in between. CDR3: CASALLQAYEQYF. The CDR3 nucleotides read TGTGCCAGCGCTCTCCTTCAGGCCTACGAGCAGTACTTC.

This chain uses TRBV4-3 with TRBJ2-3; perhaps TRBD2 as D (6 bases). V was trimmed by 4 bases and J by 1 base, leaving 27 bases between them. Germline V gene data show CDR1 as LGHNA and CDR2 as YSLEER. The CDR3 is 20 residues long. CDR3: CASSPPRVEWGESCTDTQYF. The CDR3 DNA reads as TGCGCCAGCAGCCCCCCACGGGTGGAGTGGGGGGAGTCGTGCACAGATACGCAGTATTTT.

This clonotype was found a few times. This sequence joins TRBV6-1 and TRBJ2-3; D not resolved. The V gene lost 7 bases and the J gene lost 6 bases, with 14 bases spanning the gap. The CDR3 contains 13 residues. Germline assignment: CDR1 MNHNS and CDR2 SASEGT. The CDR3 sequence: CASKMSSRDTQYF. The CDR3 DNA sequence: TGTGCCAGCAAGATGAGTAGCAGGGATACGCAGTATTTT.

This clonotype was counted between two and nine times. The chain recombines TRBV11-2 with TRBJ2-7; D not certain. The CDR3 consists of 13 residues. Germline V gene data show CDR1 as SGHAT and CDR2 as FQNNGV. The ends were cut back, 3 bases at V and 4 bases at J, with 10 bases in the middle. The CDR3 region is CASSLSDGYEQYF. CDR3 nucleotide sequence: TGTGCCAGCAGCTTGAGTGATGGGTACGAGCAGTACTTC.